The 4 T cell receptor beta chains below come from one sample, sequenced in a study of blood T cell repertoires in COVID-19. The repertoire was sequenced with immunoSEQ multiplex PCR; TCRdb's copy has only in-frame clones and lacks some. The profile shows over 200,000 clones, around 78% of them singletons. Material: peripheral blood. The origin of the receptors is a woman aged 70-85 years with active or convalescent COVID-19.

The CDR3 DNA sequence: TGTGCCTGGAGTATATCAGGGTATGGGGAAGCTTTCTTT. It codes for CAWSISGYGEAFF. The chain is built from TRBV30 and TRBJ1-1; D may be TRBD1 (5 bases). Trimming left V 2 bases short and J 8 bases short, with 15 bases between. CDR3 length equals 13 residues. CDR1 GTSNPN and CDR2 SVGIG come from the germline V gene (reference sequence).

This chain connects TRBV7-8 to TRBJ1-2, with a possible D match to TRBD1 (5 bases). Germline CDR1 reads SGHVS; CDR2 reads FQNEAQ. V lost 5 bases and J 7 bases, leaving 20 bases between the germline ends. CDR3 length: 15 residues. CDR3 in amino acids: CASSTGTPEVSGYTF. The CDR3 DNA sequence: TGTGCCAGCAGCACGGGGACTCCGGAGGTCAGTGGCTACACCTTC.

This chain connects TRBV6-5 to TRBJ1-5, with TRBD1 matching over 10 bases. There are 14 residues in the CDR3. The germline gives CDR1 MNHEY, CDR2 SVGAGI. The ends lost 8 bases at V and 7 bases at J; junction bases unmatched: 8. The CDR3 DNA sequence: TGTGCCAGCGACCCTGGACAGGGGGTCCAGCCCCAGCATTTT. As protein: CASDPGQGVQPQHF.

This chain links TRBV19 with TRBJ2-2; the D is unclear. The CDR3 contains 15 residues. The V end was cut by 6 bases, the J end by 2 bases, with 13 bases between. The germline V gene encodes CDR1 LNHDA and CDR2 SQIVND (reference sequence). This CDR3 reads CASRNYRDNTGELFF. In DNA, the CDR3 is TGTGCCAGTAGAAATTATCGAGATAACACCGGGGAGCTGTTTTTT.